A selection of T cell receptor beta chains follows, all from one sample in a study of chemoradiotherapy in HPV16-positive cancers. This table comes from immunoSEQ multiplex PCR, and its TCRdb copy is limited to in-frame clones, with some not included. Among several thousand clones listed, 83% were seen once. The sample here was tumor tissue, taken from a patient who underwent chemoradiotherapy. The source is a human donor with HPV-associated anogenital cancer. The CDR3 runs from the conserved cysteine through the conserved F or W. Fields, in order: V gene, J gene, CDR3 protein.

v_gene: TRBV2
j_gene: TRBJ1-5
CDR3aa: CASSQGSNQPQHF

v_gene: TRBV30
j_gene: TRBJ2-1
CDR3aa: CAWSVLKTSGRRNEQFF

v_gene: TRBV19
j_gene: TRBJ1-4
CDR3aa: CASSILFLNEKLFF

v_gene: TRBV7-2
j_gene: TRBJ1-2
CDR3aa: CASSLNNYGYTF

v_gene: TRBV6-1
j_gene: TRBJ2-5
CDR3aa: CATIPRPRGETQYF

v_gene: TRBV7-3
j_gene: TRBJ2-5
CDR3aa: CASSSQVQETQYF

v_gene: TRBV30
j_gene: TRBJ1-6
CDR3aa: CAWSSGSASPLHF

v_gene: TRBV7-2
j_gene: TRBJ1-2
CDR3aa: CASSLARGVRYTF

v_gene: TRBV6-4
j_gene: TRBJ2-1
CDR3aa: CASSDSSYNEQFF

v_gene: TRBV30
j_gene: TRBJ2-3
CDR3aa: CAWSTGFLDTDTQYF

v_gene: TRBV6-1
j_gene: TRBJ2-7
CDR3aa: CASSLQTSGGHEQYF

v_gene: TRBV7-8
j_gene: TRBJ2-1
CDR3aa: CASTRLAGAYNEQFF

v_gene: TRBV10-1
j_gene: TRBJ2-7
CDR3aa: CASSESAGTEQYF

v_gene: TRBV29-1
j_gene: TRBJ2-5
CDR3aa: CSVEDPAETQYF

v_gene: TRBV6-1
j_gene: TRBJ1-1
CDR3aa: CASSVVFGGPNTEAFF

v_gene: TRBV27
j_gene: TRBJ1-2
CDR3aa: CASSPQPRTGPFYGYTF

v_gene: TRBV19
j_gene: TRBJ2-7
CDR3aa: CASKVGEGAYEQYF

v_gene: TRBV27
j_gene: TRBJ2-1
CDR3aa: CASSPRLVNEQFF

v_gene: TRBV7-6
j_gene: TRBJ1-6
CDR3aa: CASSLEGTSTPLHF

v_gene: TRBV7-8
j_gene: TRBJ1-3
CDR3aa: CASSLNGLRNTIYF

v_gene: TRBV29-1
j_gene: TRBJ2-5
CDR3aa: CSVEMGPGETQYF

v_gene: TRBV6-6
j_gene: TRBJ1-2
CDR3aa: CASRNTGGSGYTF

v_gene: TRBV7-7
j_gene: TRBJ2-1
CDR3aa: CASSLAPGAEQFF

v_gene: TRBV5-4
j_gene: TRBJ2-5
CDR3aa: CASSLAGDSKEETQYF

v_gene: TRBV19
j_gene: TRBJ2-2
CDR3aa: CASMSRSNTGELFF

v_gene: TRBV4-1
j_gene: TRBJ2-7
CDR3aa: CASSQDRGPFYEQYF

v_gene: TRBV5-1
j_gene: TRBJ2-5
CDR3aa: CASKADRGVRTQYF

v_gene: TRBV4-1
j_gene: TRBJ2-5
CDR3aa: CASSQDVPGSGGQETQYF

v_gene: TRBV7-2
j_gene: TRBJ1-2
CDR3aa: CASSPKTGNYGYTF

v_gene: TRBV6-1
j_gene: TRBJ2-3
CDR3aa: CASSEGGATDTQYF

v_gene: TRBV29-1
j_gene: TRBJ2-1
CDR3aa: CSGKRGGYNEQFF

v_gene: TRBV27
j_gene: TRBJ2-6
CDR3aa: CASSHGTYTGANVLTF

v_gene: TRBV18
j_gene: TRBJ2-3
CDR3aa: CASSPPSRGRTDTQYF

v_gene: TRBV6-6
j_gene: TRBJ2-4
CDR3aa: CASSYTEENIQYF

v_gene: TRBV27
j_gene: TRBJ2-7
CDR3aa: CASGTSGGYEQYF

v_gene: TRBV9
j_gene: TRBJ1-3
CDR3aa: CASSGIDTAGGPGIYF

v_gene: TRBV9
j_gene: TRBJ1-1
CDR3aa: CASSPPGTGTNTEAFF

v_gene: TRBV7-9
j_gene: TRBJ1-4
CDR3aa: CASSSTYRGSREKLFF

v_gene: TRBV13
j_gene: TRBJ2-2
CDR3aa: CASSLVNRRVTGELFF

v_gene: TRBV19
j_gene: TRBJ2-1
CDR3aa: CASSNLRRTNYNEQFF

v_gene: TRBV18
j_gene: TRBJ2-3
CDR3aa: CASSLRLAVMDTQYF

v_gene: TRBV5-1
j_gene: TRBJ1-1
CDR3aa: CASSLGDNRNTEAFF